The 19 T cell receptor beta chains presented below share a single source sample, sequenced in a study of tumor-infiltrating lymphocytes in primary liver carcinoma. Extraction of RNA together with DNA used roughly 19-32 mg of unsorted bulk tissue. The input was 500 ng total RNA; TCR beta cDNA was made from it with a constant-region primer. Researchers made the TCR beta libraries by running three nested multiplex PCR rounds with slightly modified ARM-PCR. With TRBV1-TRBV30 forward primers and a C-beta reverse primer, the first two PCR rounds were run for roughly 10 cycles each. TCRdb independently ran MiXCR on the multiplex PCR reads; one entry per CDR3 protein. The sample carries 150,000 to 200,000 distinct CDR3 sequences, 85% recorded once. Sample: tumor tissue from primary liver carcinoma. The source of these receptors is a man aged 40-55 years with primary liver carcinoma and hepatitis B virus infection.

Points on this clonotype: Lacking the conserved final phenylalanine or tryptophan, this CDR3 likely reflects a read error. The rearrangement joins TRBV6-1 to TRBJ2-1; TRBD2 matches 9 bases. The trim removed 3 bases at V and 7 bases at J, leaving 7 bases unmatched. Germline V gene data show CDR1 as MNHNS and CDR2 as SASEGT. This CDR3 has 15 residues. The CDR3 loop is CASSDRLAAVNEQFY. CDR3 DNA sequence: TGTGCCAGCAGTGACCGACTAGCGGCGGTGAATGAGCAGTTCTAC.

This clonotype was detected once. This clone may be a read error of a much larger clone one base away. The rearrangement links TRBV28 to TRBJ1-2, with TRBD1 as a possible D gene (6 bases). The CDR3 is made up of 16 amino acids. Per germline, CDR1 MDHEN and CDR2 SYDVKM. The CDR3 here is CVSGGTTREPDYGYTF. Written as DNA, the CDR3 is TGTGTCAGCGGGGGGACAACCAGAGAACCAGACTATGGCTACACCTTC.

Turning to this clonotype: Germline and junction disagree at one end, which may indicate a read error. This chain uses TRBV11-2 with TRBJ2-5; no clear D gene. The length of the CDR3 is 11 residues. CDR1 is SGHAT, CDR2 FQNNGV, per germline. CDR3 DNA: TGTGACAGCAGCTTAGAAGAGACCGAGTACTTC. Translation gives CDSSLEETEYF. Drawing the rest from reference TRBV11-2 and TRBJ2-5, the complete variable domain is EAGVAQSPRYKIIEKRQSVAFWCNPISGHATLYWYQQILGQGPKLLIQFQNNGVVDDSQLPKDRFSAERLKGVDSTLKIQPAKLEDSAVYLCDSSLEETEYFGPGTRLLVL.

Of note for this clonotype: Because it lacks the conserved phenylalanine or tryptophan at the end, this CDR3 is likely a read error. V and J are TRBV11-2 and TRBJ2-6, with 8 bases fitting TRBD1. CDR3 length equals 21 residues. Germline V gene data show CDR1 as SGHAT and CDR2 as FQNNGV. CDR3 DNA: TGTGCCAACAGCATGAGGGGAGACAGGGGCATTTCCCTCTCTGGGGCCAACGTCCTGACTTCC. Translated, it gives CANSMRGDRGISLSGANVLTS.

As concerns this clonotype: No conserved phenylalanine or tryptophan is present at the end of the CDR3, so a read error is the likely explanation. The chain links TRBV28 to TRBJ2-5; 8 positions agree with TRBD1. Germline CDR1 is MDHEN and CDR2 is SYDVKM. The CDR3 has 14 residues. This CDR3 reads CASTPDRVVEIQYL. CDR3 sequence (DNA): TGTGCCAGCACGCCGGACAGGGTGGTAGAGATCCAGTACTTA.

Concerning this clonotype itself: The junction does not match germline at one end; this may be a read error. V usage is TRBV5-1 and J usage is TRBJ1-1; no clear D. Germline V lookup: CDR1 SGHRS, CDR2 YFSETQ. The CDR3 covers 13 residues. Here the CDR3 DNA reads TGCGCCAGCAGCGTTGATCCGAACACTAAAGCTTTCTTT. It is translated as CASSVDPNTKAFF.

About this clonotype itself: One end of the junction does not line up with germline, which may come from a read error. V gene TRBV4-3 combines with J gene TRBJ2-2; 8 positions match TRBD2. Germline loops: CDR1 LGHNA, CDR2 YSLEER. This CDR3 region has 18 residues. CDR3 nucleotides: TGCGCCAGCAGCCAAACCACTAGCGGACATACGAACACCTGGGAGTTGTTTTTT. This codes for CASSQTTSGHTNTWELFF.

In the case of this clonotype: Since no conserved phenylalanine or tryptophan closes the CDR3, a read error is the likely cause. This rearrangement joins TRBV11-1 to TRBJ2-4; TRBD2 matches 13 bases. The ends lost 9 bases at V and 2 bases at J; junction bases unmatched: 10. Germline V gene lookup returns CDR1 SGHAT and CDR2 FQDESV (reference sequence). The CDR3 length is 17 residues. The CDR3 nucleotides are TGTGCCAGTACCTCTCCCGGGACTAGCGGGACCAAAAACATTCAGTACATC. Translated, it gives CASTSPGTSGTKNIQYI.

This clonotype was recorded once. The junction shows a germline mismatch at one end, possibly a read error. V is TRBV28 and J is TRBJ2-6; D assignment may be TRBD1 or TRBD2 (6 bases each). Looked up from germline, CDR1 is MDHEN and CDR2 is SYDVKM. This CDR3 region has 19 residues. CDR3: CANSTPGQLDYSEANVLTF. The CDR3 DNA follows: TGTGCCAACAGTACACCGGGACAACTGGACTACTCTGAGGCCAACGTCCTGACTTTC.

This chain links TRBV29-1 with TRBJ2-5; 7 bases map to TRBD1. CDR3 length equals 14 residues. The germline CDR1 and CDR2 sequences are SQVTM and ANQGSEA. The CDR3 nucleotides are TGCAACGCAGAAGGGTCCGACAGGGCCGAGACCCAGTACTTC. Protein sequence: CNAEGSDRAETQYF.

Concerning this clonotype itself: A read error may account for a junction end that differs from germline. The chain employs TRBV4-3 and TRBJ1-3; 9 positions agree with TRBD1. This CDR3 spans 21 amino acids. Germline V gives CDR1 LGHNA, CDR2 YSLEER. The CDR3 sequence: CASSKEGLTGGRISSGNTIYF. The CDR3 DNA reads as TGTGCCAGCAGCAAAGAAGGCTTGACAGGGGGTCGTATTTCCTCTGGAAACACGATATATTTT.

In this sample, this clonotype is medium-sized. The chain recombines TRBV4-1 with TRBJ2-7; tentative D call: TRBD1 (5 bases). The ends were cut back, 4 bases at V and 5 bases at J, with 15 bases in the middle. The CDR3 has 14 residues. From germline, CDR1 is MGHRA and CDR2 YSYEKL. The CDR3 sequence is CASSLLGVGDEQYF. CDR3 nucleotides: TGCGCCAGCAGCCTCCTAGGGGTAGGGGACGAGCAGTACTTC.

A note on this clonotype: Sequence at one end of the junction differs from germline and may be a read error. This chain links TRBV6-6 with TRBJ2-6; possible D gene TRBD2, 6 bases. Looked up from germline, CDR1 is MNHNY and CDR2 is SVGAGI (reference sequence). This CDR3 contains 16 residues. The CDR3 sequence: CTSSQGLSSGANVLTF. The CDR3 DNA sequence: TGTACCAGCAGTCAGGGACTTTCCTCTGGGGCCAACGTTCTGACTTTC.

A word on this clonotype: Its ends do not fully match the called genes, so a read error is possible. The gene calls are TRBV12-3 or TRBV12-4 and TRBJ2-5, with unresolved D. The CDR3 spans 13 residues. DNA of the CDR3: TGTGCCAACAGTCCGAACAACGGGGAGACCCAGTACTTC. Translated, it gives CANSPNNGETQYF.

This clonotype was picked up a small number of times. Mismatch with germline at one junction end may stem from a read error. The chain carries TRBV11-2 and TRBJ2-5; 7 positions agree with TRBD2. CDR1 is SGHAT and CDR2 is FQNNGV in the germline V gene. There are 14 residues in the CDR3. The CDR3 spells CASSFSGEQETQYF. In DNA form, the CDR3 reads TGTGCCAGTAGCTTCAGCGGGGAACAAGAGACCCAATACTTC.

The genes are TRBV12-3 or TRBV12-4 and TRBJ1-1; tentative D call: TRBD1 (5 bases). The length of the CDR3 is 14 residues. V lost 4 bases and J lost 7, with 16 bases in between. The DNA for the CDR3 is TGTGCCAGCAGTTCCCCCAGGGTAGGCAATGAAGCTTTCTTT. Protein: CASSSPRVGNEAFF.

The chain is built from TRBV11-2 and TRBJ2-4, with unresolved D. CDR1 and CDR2 from the germline V gene are SGHAT and FQNNGV. CDR3 length: 15 residues. CDR3 loop: CPRTTSAVAKNIQYF. CDR3 nucleotide sequence: TGTCCCCGCACCACCTCGGCGGTAGCCAAAAACATTCAGTACTTC.

The V gene is TRBV5-6, the J gene TRBJ2-5; 7 bases agree with TRBD2. The CDR3 contains 15 residues. Trimming at V came to 6 bases and at J to 5 bases, leaving 13 bases not matched to a gene. CDR1 and CDR2 (germline): SGHDT, YYEEEE. CDR3 loop: CASNPKGLGGETQYF. The CDR3, as DNA: TGTGCCAGCAACCCCAAGGGGTTGGGAGGGGAGACCCAGTACTTC.

The chain employs TRBV28 and TRBJ1-1; a possible D gene is TRBD1 (5 bases). V was cut by 5 bases and J by 11 bases, with 21 bases left in between. The CDR3 covers 14 residues. CDR1 and CDR2 from the germline V gene are MDHEN and SYDVKM. The CDR3 region has the DNA TGTGCCAGCAGTGGTTTCTGTGGACACCTTTACGCTTTCTTT. Protein: CASSGFCGHLYAFF.